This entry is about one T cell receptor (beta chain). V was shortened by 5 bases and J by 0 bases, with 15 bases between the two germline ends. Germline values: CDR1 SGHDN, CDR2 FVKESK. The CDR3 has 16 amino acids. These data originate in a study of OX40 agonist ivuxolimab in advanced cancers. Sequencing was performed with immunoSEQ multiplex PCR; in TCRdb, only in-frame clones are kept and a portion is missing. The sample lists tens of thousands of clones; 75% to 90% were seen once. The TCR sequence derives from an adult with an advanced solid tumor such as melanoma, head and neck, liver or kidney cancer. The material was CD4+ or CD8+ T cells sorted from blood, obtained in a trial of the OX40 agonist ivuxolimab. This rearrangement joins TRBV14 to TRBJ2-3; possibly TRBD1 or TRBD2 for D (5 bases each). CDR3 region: CASSGDGFSSTDTQYF. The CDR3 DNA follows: TGTGCCAGCAGCGGGGACGGATTCTCTAGCACAGATACGCAGTATTTT.